A single TCR beta chain is shown here with its context. In the authors' workflow: Estimation of nucleated cell counts was performed using reference gene primer amplification. Data came from immunoSEQ multiplex PCR; TCRdb stores just in-frame clones and leaves some out. V and J calls and clone size are copied from that table; D and trimming were computed from the DNA. The table records about 230,000 clones, around 80% of them present only once. The germline V gene encodes CDR1 LNHDA and CDR2 SQIVND (reference sequence). The CDR3 runs 14 residues. The V end lost 1 base, the J end lost 7 bases, and 10 bases lay between the germline ends. The data originate from a study of blood T cell repertoires in COVID-19. Looking at the study overall: Nucleic acid was either cDNA or gDNA, and it came from T cells, B-cell-depleted T cells, or PBMCs.

Specimen: peripheral blood. J is TRBJ1-4 and V is TRBV19; TRBD1 might be the D (5 bases). The TCR sequence derives from a woman in her thirties or forties who had recovered from COVID-19. CDR3 in DNA: TGTGCCAGTAGTATAGGGGGACTATCTGAAAAACTGTTTTTT. This encodes CASSIGGLSEKLFF.